This record concerns one TCR beta chain sequence. Its target is unknown. These data belong to a study of T-cell memory formation after mild COVID-19. Across the study: Across donors, TCR clusters were largely donor specific.

Overall study findings and caveats: CD4+ contracting clones were mainly CM and EM; CD8+ ones, EMRA.

TCR alpha and TCR beta cDNA libraries carrying sample barcodes and UMIs came from 5'RACE with constant-segment primers. TCRdb processed the 5' RACE reads anew with MiXCR; each CDR3 protein has one entry. Of 300,000 to 400,000 distinct CDR3 sequences in the sample, roughly 15% were seen once. Trimming left V 3 bases short and J 8 bases short, with 14 bases between. Germline V CDR1 and CDR2: LGHNA, YSLEER. The CDR3 is 14 amino acids. The rearrangement joins TRBV4-3 to TRBJ2-1; TRBD1 is a possible D gene (6 bases). The sequence derives from a man aged 18 to 29 who had mild COVID-19 (a few samples of this study predate the infection). Cell type and time point are not known. The sequencing input was PBMCs or a T cell subset sorted from them (not recorded which). The CDR3 spells CASSQGARFDEQFF. The CDR3 DNA reads TGCGCCAGCAGCCAGGGGGCAAGGTTCGATGAGCAGTTCTTC.